The 8 T cell receptor beta chains presented below share a single source sample, sequenced in a study of cytomegalovirus exposure and HLA in healthy donors. The study ran its PCR with 60 Vbeta and 13 Jbeta primers. Libraries were prepared by immunoSEQ multiplex PCR; TCRdb keeps only in-frame clonotypes and omits some of them. Among 100,000 to 120,000 clones, 70% to 85% were seen once, and the ten largest hold roughly 6.2%. The sequencing input was PBMCs. These receptors came from a man younger than 40 in good health and CMV-seropositive.

V is TRBV15 and J is TRBJ2-3; 8 bases map to TRBD2. V dropped 6 bases and J dropped 0; count of bases not matched to a gene: 2. The CDR3 consists of 14 residues. Germline V gene lookup returns CDR1 LNHNV and CDR2 YYDKDF (reference sequence). Here the CDR3 reads CATSKRGSTDTQYF. The DNA of the CDR3 is TGTGCCACCAGTAAGCGGGGGAGCACAGATACGCAGTATTTT.

The rearrangement links TRBV7-2 to TRBJ1-2, with D perhaps TRBD1 (6 bases). Trimming cost V 1 base and J 2 bases, with 11 bases left between them. This CDR3 is built from 15 residues. In germline, CDR1 is SGHTA, CDR2 FQGNSA. The CDR3 DNA is TGTGCCAGCAGCTTAGTGGGTACAGGGAACTATGGCTACACCTTC. Protein sequence: CASSLVGTGNYGYTF.

The gene calls are TRBV10-1 and TRBJ2-1, with 8 bases aligning to TRBD1. CDR1 and CDR2 (germline): WNHNN, SYGVQD (reference sequence). The CDR3 length is 15 residues. Unmatched junction bases numbered 11, after V lost 7 bases and J lost 6 bases. As DNA, the CDR3 is TGCGCCAGCACCGACGACAGGGGAGGTGGCAATGAGCAGTTCTTC. Translated: CASTDDRGGGNEQFF.

This rearrangement joins TRBV4-2 to TRBJ1-4; 7 bases are a match to TRBD1. The CDR3 is made up of 14 amino acids. V was clipped by 4 bases and J by 8 bases; unmatched bases: 7. The germline CDR1 and CDR2 sequences are LGHNA and YNFKEQ. CDR3 in amino acids: CASSLRGLGEKLFF. CDR3 coding DNA: TGTGCCAGCAGCCTCAGGGGGTTAGGAGAAAAACTGTTTTTT.

The V gene is TRBV7-3, the J gene TRBJ1-2; D might be TRBD1 (5 bases). The CDR3 consists of 15 residues. Germline V lookup: CDR1 SGHTA, CDR2 FQGTGA. Trimming took 0 bases from V and 8 from J, leaving 16 bases between them. Here the CDR3 DNA reads TGTGCCAGCAGCTTAACGGGGGGGGAGGAGGAAGGCTACACCTTC. This codes for CASSLTGGEEEGYTF.

The chain carries TRBV5-1 and TRBJ2-7; D is possibly TRBD1 (6 bases). Germline V CDR1 and CDR2: SGHRS, YFSETQ. This CDR3 spans 14 amino acids. Deletions cut 0 bases from V and 7 bases from J, with 14 bases between. CDR3 nucleotide sequence: TGCGCCAGCAGCTTGGGCGCGACAGGTAGAGAGCAGTACTTC. Encoded protein: CASSLGATGREQYF.

The chain couples TRBV4-2 to TRBJ2-1; 7 bases agree with TRBD2. Trimming at V came to 0 bases and at J to 7 bases, leaving 6 bases not matched to a gene. Per germline, CDR1 LGHNA and CDR2 YNFKEQ. The length of the CDR3 is 15 residues. CDR3 residues: CASSQEGPGGNEQFF. The CDR3 DNA follows: TGTGCCAGCAGCCAAGAAGGGCCCGGGGGGAATGAGCAGTTCTTC.

The V gene is TRBV5-1, the J gene TRBJ2-2; D might be TRBD2 (6 bases). The CDR3 runs to 15 residues. Between the trimmed V and J ends, which lost 6 bases and 5 bases, there was a span of 17 bases. The germline V gene encodes CDR1 SGHRS and CDR2 YFSETQ. The CDR3 here is CASTRTAGRTGELFF. The CDR3 DNA follows: TGCGCCAGCACCAGGACGGCAGGGAGGACCGGGGAGCTGTTTTTT.